Reported below is one TCR beta chain. These data originate in a study of blood T cell repertoires in COVID-19. Study details: Sample material is recorded as cDNA or gDNA derived from T cells, B-cell-depleted T cells, or PBMCs.

The authors' processing: How many nucleated cells were present was estimated from reference gene primer amplification. TCRdb keeps only in-frame clones here, not all; method: immunoSEQ multiplex PCR. Clone size and the V and J calls come from that table; the DNA yielded D and trimming. This sample has about 130,000 clones, with around 83% found just once. The clonotype comes from a woman aged 80 or older with acute or convalescent COVID-19. The sequenced sample was peripheral blood.

CDR3 protein: CASSLEGERTDTQYF. DNA of the CDR3: TGTGCCAGCAGCTTGGAAGGGGAAAGGACAGATACGCAGTATTTT. The chain couples TRBV5-5 to TRBJ2-3, with a possible D match to TRBD1 (5 bases). V dropped 0 bases and J dropped 3 bases, with 11 bases sitting between them. The CDR3 totals 15 residues. The V gene's germline CDR1 is SGHKS and CDR2 YYEKEE (reference sequence). The full variable domain, completed using reference TRBV5-5 and TRBJ2-3, is DAGVTQSPTHLIKTRGQQVTLRCSPISGHKSVSWYQQVLGQGPQFIFQYYEKEERGRGNFPDRFSARQFPNYSSELNVNALLLGDSALYLCASSLEGERTDTQYFGPGTRLTVL.